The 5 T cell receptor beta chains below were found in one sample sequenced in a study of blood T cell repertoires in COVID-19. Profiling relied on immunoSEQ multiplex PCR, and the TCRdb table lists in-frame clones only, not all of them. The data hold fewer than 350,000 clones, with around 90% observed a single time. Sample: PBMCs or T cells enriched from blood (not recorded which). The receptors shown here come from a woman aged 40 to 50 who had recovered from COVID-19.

The CDR3, as DNA: TGTGCCAGCAGCTTAGACAGGGCGAGTCAGCCCCAGCATTTT. Translating gives CASSLDRASQPQHF. This rearrangement joins TRBV7-2 to TRBJ1-5; D possibly corresponds to TRBD1 (6 bases). The CDR3 is made up of 14 amino acids. The V gene's germline CDR1 is SGHTA and CDR2 FQGNSA. Trimming removed 1 base at V and 6 bases at J, with 10 bases between.

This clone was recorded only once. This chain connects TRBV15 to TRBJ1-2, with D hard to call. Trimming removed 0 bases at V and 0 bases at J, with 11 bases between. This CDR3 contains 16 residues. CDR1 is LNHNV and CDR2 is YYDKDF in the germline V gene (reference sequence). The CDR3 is CATSRDSPAANYGYTF. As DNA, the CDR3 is TGTGCCACCAGCAGAGATAGCCCCGCAGCTAACTATGGCTACACCTTC. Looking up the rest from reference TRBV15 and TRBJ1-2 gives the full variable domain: DAMVIQNPRYQVTQFGKPVTLSCSQTLNHNVMYWYQQKSSQAPKLLFHYYDKDFNNEADTPDNFQSRRPNTSFCFLDIRSPGLGDTAMYLCATSRDSPAANYGYTFGSGTRLTVV.

CDR3 protein: CASSLQVGYTEAFF. The CDR3 DNA is TGTGCCAGCAGTTTACAGGTGGGCTACACTGAAGCTTTCTTT. The chain has TRBV27 and TRBJ1-1; D is uncertain. Germline assignment: CDR1 MNHEY and CDR2 SMNVEV (reference sequence). There are 14 residues in the CDR3. V was shortened by 2 bases and J by 3 bases, with 10 bases between the two germline ends.

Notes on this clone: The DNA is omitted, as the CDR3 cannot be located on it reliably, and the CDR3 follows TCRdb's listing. The CDR3 loop is CASSSSRGGTIYNEQFF. The V gene is TRBV27, the J gene TRBJ2-1; the listed D gene, TRBD2, was not tested against the DNA. Germline V gene data show CDR1 as MNHEY and CDR2 as SMNVEV (reference sequence). Counting both end residues, the CDR3 totals 17 amino acids.

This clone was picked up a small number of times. CDR3 nucleotide sequence: TGTGCCAGCTCACAGAGCACCCGGGGCAATCAGCCCCAGCATTTT. It codes for CASSQSTRGNQPQHF. J is TRBJ1-5 and V is TRBV18; D not certain. V lost 4 bases and J lost 2, with 12 bases in between. Germline CDR1 KGHSH, CDR2 LQKENI. The CDR3 has 15 amino acids.